The subject of this entry is one TCR beta chain. Its antigen is still unknown. This sample was taken from a study of long-term antiretroviral therapy in people with HIV. Whole-study results and caveats: In samples taken after ART, diversity increased but remained below transplant donor control levels. HIV repertoire CDR3 lengths ranged less widely than those of controls.

This CDR3 has 18 residues. With 1 base clipped from V and 3 bases from J, the junction kept 11 bases outside the gene matches. Germline-derived CDR1 and CDR2 are SGHVS and FQNEAQ. The authors ran the immunoSEQ assay, v3.0, at survey level. Assay used: immunoSEQ multiplex PCR; TCRdb lists only in-frame clones, some missing. The table includes 24,000 or so clones, around three quarters detected once. The rearrangement uses TRBV7-8 and TRBJ2-4; TRBD1 aligns across 8 bases. This TCR derives from a woman between 40 and 50 years old with HIV. The starting material was unsorted PBMCs, obtained 1.2 years after starting antiretroviral therapy. The CDR3 coding sequence is TGTGCCAGCAGCTTAGGGGCAATCGGACAGGGAAACAAAAACATTCAGTACTTC. It codes for CASSLGAIGQGNKNIQYF.